The 9 T cell receptor beta chains in this list originate from one sample, sequenced in a study of early T cells in non-severe SARS-CoV-2 infection. TCRdb analysed the 5' RACE reads with MiXCR anew, one entry per CDR3 protein. The repertoire consists of 70,000 to 90,000 distinct CDR3 sequences, with over 9.5% occurring once and the leading ten covering about 8.2%. This sample comprised whole blood, obtained at baseline. Receptors were obtained from an adult who was a healthcare worker with PCR-confirmed SARS-CoV-2 infection or an uninfected control (not recorded which).

In this sample, this clonotype turned up a few times. DNA for the CDR3: TGTGCCAGCAGCCCTGGAGTGGGCTACGAGCAGTACTTC. This encodes CASSPGVGYEQYF. The chain links TRBV7-3 to TRBJ2-7, with unresolved D. The CDR3 totals 13 residues. V was trimmed by 5 bases and J by 3 bases, leaving 11 bases between them. From germline, CDR1 is SGHTA and CDR2 FQGTGA.

The chain recombines TRBV12-3 or TRBV12-4 with TRBJ1-4; 10 nucleotides line up with TRBD1. The ends lost 5 bases at V and 7 bases at J; junction bases unmatched: 7. The CDR3 consists of 15 residues. The CDR3: CASSGRTGGREKLFF. CDR3 sequence (DNA): TGTGCCAGCAGTGGGAGGACAGGGGGTCGTGAAAAACTGTTTTTT.

This clonotype has just a few counts. The V call is TRBV27, the J call TRBJ2-7; tentatively, D is TRBD1 (6 bases). CDR3 length equals 12 residues. CDR1 and CDR2 (germline): MNHEY, SMNVEV (reference sequence). Trimming removed 7 bases at V and 1 base at J, with 8 bases between. The CDR3 coding sequence is TGTGCCAGCAAAGGGGGTTCCTACGAGCAGTACTTC. This sequence encodes CASKGGSYEQYF.

This clonotype has only a few counts. The CDR3 reads CASSLKGGSTDTQYF. The CDR3 DNA follows: TGTGCCAGCAGCTTAAAAGGGGGCAGCACAGATACGCAGTATTTT. The V and J genes are TRBV7-9 and TRBJ2-3, with TRBD1 matching over 7 bases. The CDR3 consists of 15 residues. In germline, CDR1 is SEHNR, CDR2 FQNEAQ (reference sequence). The ends lost 2 bases at V and 0 bases at J; junction bases unmatched: 2.

This clonotype was observed at least ten times. J is TRBJ1-2 and V is TRBV20-1; D is unresolved. Germline CDR1 DFQATT, CDR2 SNEGSKA (reference sequence). V was clipped by 1 base and J by 4 bases, with 13 bases between them. The CDR3 spans 14 residues. Written as DNA, the CDR3 is TGCAGTGCTAGAGCCCCCGGGGAAGCCTATGGCTACACCTTC. Translating gives CSARAPGEAYGYTF.

This sequence joins TRBV7-2 and TRBJ2-3; D not resolved. Trimming stripped 2 bases from V and 4 bases from J, with 4 bases between. The germline V gene has CDR1 SGHTA and CDR2 FQGNSA. The CDR3 totals 12 residues. The CDR3 is CASSLQPDTQYF. The CDR3 DNA is TGTGCCAGCAGCTTACAACCAGATACGCAGTATTTT.

This clonotype was counted between two and nine times. The V gene is TRBV2, the J gene TRBJ2-3; no reliable D call. CDR1 and CDR2 (germline): SNHLY, FYNNEI. This CDR3 region has 13 residues. Deletions cut 5 bases from V and 1 base from J, with 7 bases between. The CDR3 loop is CASSQRGTDTQYF. Written as DNA, the CDR3 is TGTGCCAGCAGTCAACGAGGCACAGATACGCAGTATTTT.

The chain joins TRBV20-1 to TRBJ2-1; 8 bases line up with TRBD1. V dropped 4 bases and J dropped 2; count of bases not matched to a gene: 10. Germline values: CDR1 DFQATT, CDR2 SNEGSKA (reference sequence). CDR3 length: 16 residues. In DNA form, the CDR3 reads TGCAGTGCTAACGGGCGAAACAGGGGGGCCTACAATGAGCAGTTCTTC. It translates to CSANGRNRGAYNEQFF.

This clonotype has more than one count but fewer than ten. The chain joins TRBV3-1 to TRBJ1-1; D not certain. The CDR3 extends over 13 amino acids. V was pared by 2 bases and J by 7 bases, with 11 bases between. Germline values: CDR1 LGHDT, CDR2 YNNKEL (reference sequence). CDR3 protein: CASSQWTPYEAFF. The CDR3 nucleotides read TGTGCCAGCAGCCAATGGACCCCCTATGAAGCTTTCTTT.